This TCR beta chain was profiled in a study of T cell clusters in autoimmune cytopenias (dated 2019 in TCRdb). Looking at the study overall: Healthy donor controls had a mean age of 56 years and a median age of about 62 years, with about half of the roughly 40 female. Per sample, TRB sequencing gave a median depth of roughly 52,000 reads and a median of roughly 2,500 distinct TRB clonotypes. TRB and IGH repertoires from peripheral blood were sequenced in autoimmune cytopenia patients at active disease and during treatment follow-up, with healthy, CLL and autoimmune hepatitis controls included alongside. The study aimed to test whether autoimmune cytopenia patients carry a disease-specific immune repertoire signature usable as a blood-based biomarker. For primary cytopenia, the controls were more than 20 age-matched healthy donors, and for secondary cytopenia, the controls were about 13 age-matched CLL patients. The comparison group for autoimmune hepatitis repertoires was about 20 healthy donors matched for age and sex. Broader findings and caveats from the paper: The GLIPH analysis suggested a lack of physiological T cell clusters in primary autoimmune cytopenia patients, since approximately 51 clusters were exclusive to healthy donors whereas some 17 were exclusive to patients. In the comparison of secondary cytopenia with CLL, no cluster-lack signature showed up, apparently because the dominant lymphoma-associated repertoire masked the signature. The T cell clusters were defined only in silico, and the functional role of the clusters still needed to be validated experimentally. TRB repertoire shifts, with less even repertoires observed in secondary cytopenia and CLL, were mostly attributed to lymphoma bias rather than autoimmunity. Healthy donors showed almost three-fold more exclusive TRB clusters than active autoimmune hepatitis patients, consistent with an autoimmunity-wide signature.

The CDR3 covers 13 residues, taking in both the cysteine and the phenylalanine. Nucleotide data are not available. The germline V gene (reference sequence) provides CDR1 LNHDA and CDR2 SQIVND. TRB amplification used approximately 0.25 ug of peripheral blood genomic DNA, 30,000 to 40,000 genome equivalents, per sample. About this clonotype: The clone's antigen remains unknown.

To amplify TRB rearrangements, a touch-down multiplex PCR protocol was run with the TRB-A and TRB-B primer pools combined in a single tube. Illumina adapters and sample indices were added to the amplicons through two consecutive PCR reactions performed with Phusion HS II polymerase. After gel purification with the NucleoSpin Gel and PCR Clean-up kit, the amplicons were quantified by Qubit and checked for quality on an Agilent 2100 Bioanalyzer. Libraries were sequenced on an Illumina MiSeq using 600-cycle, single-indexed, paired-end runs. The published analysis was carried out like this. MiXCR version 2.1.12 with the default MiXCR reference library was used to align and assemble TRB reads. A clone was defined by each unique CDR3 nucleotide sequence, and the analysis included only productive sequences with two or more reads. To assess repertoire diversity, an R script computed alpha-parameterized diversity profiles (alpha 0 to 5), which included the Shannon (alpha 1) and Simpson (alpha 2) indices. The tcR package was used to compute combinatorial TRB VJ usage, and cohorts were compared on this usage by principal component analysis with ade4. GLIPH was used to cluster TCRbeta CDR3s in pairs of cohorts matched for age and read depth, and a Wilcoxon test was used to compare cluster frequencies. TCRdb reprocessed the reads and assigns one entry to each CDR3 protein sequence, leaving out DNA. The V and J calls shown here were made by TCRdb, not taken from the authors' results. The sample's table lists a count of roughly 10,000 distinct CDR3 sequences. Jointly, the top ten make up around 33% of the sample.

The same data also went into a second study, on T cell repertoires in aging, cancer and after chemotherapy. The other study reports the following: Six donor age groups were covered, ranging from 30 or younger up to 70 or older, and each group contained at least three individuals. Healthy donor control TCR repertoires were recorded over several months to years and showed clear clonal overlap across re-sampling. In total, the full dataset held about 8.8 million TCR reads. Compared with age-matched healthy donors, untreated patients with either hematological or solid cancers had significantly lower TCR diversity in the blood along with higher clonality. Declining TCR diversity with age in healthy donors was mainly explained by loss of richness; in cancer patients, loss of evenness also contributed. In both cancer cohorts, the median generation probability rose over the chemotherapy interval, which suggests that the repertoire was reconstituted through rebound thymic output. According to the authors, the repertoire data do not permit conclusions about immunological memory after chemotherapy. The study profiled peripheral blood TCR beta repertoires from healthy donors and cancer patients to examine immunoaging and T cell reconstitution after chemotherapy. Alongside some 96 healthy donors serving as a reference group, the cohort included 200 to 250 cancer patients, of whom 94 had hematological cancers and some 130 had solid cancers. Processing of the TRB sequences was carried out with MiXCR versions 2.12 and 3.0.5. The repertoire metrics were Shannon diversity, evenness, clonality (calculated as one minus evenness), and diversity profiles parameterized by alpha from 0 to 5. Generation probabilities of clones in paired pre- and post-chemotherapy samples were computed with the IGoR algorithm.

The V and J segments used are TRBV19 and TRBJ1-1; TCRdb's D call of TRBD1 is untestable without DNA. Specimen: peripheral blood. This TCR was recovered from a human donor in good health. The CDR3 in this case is CASSIQGAAEAFF.